The 8 T cell receptor beta chains presented below share a single source sample, sequenced in a study of blood T cells in healthy people across ages (dated by TCRdb to between 2015 and 2017). To prepare the library, 5' RACE was applied. For sequencing, an Illumina HiSeq 2500 was employed. The second PCR ran for roughly 6 to 11 cycles and used a J-beta primer mix along with a sample-barcoded 5' primer. TCRdb reanalyzed the raw reads on its own, using fastp at Q25 for trimming and MiXCR for clone calling, and kept in-frame beta chains. Every CDR3 protein is listed once, alongside the most common genes and DNA of its rows. This sample comprises some 900,000 distinct CDR3 sequences, 29% of them detected only once. The top ten hold 15% to 20% of the sample. Sequences were obtained from blood. These receptors were obtained from a woman aged 80 or over in good health.

The chain is built from TRBV20-1 and TRBJ2-3, with 12 bases lining up with TRBD2. Per the germline V gene, CDR1 is DFQATT and CDR2 is SNEGSKA (reference sequence). The CDR3 runs 16 residues. The ends lost 5 bases at V and 2 bases at J; junction bases unmatched: 8. In DNA form, the CDR3 reads TGCAGTGCTTCCAAGACTAGCGGGGGAATCACAGATACGCAGTATTTT. It translates to CSASKTSGGITDTQYF.

The V call is TRBV27, the J call TRBJ2-5; 7 nucleotides match TRBD1. The CDR3 length is 13 residues. After removal of 8 bases from V and 5 bases from J, the junction contained 8 bases not matched to a gene. Germline loops: CDR1 MNHEY, CDR2 SMNVEV (reference sequence). The CDR3 loop reads CASGRGGMETQYF. The CDR3 bases are TGTGCCAGCGGGAGAGGGGGCATGGAGACCCAGTACTTC.

This clonotype was detected many times. The gene calls are TRBV10-3 and TRBJ1-1; D possibly corresponds to TRBD1 (6 bases). The CDR3 contains 13 residues. V was trimmed by 6 bases and J by 1 base, leaving 9 bases between them. The germline V gene encodes CDR1 ENHRY and CDR2 SYGVKD. The CDR3 here is CAIRLDRNTEAFF. The CDR3 DNA follows: TGTGCCATCAGACTGGACAGGAACACTGAAGCTTTCTTT.

The chain couples TRBV20-1 to TRBJ1-2; D is perhaps TRBD1 (6 bases). CDR1 is DFQATT, CDR2 SNEGSKA, per germline (reference sequence). This CDR3 has 14 amino acids. Trimming took off 0 bases at V and 10 bases at J, with 18 bases between the two ends. The CDR3 nucleotides read TGCAGTGCTAGAGATGGGTACAGGGATGGTGACTACACCTTC. Its translation: CSARDGYRDGDYTF.

This clonotype was counted between two and nine times. The CDR3 DNA sequence: TGTGCCAGCAGTTTAGCTAGGGGGGGATCCTACAATGAGCAGTACTTC. Protein product: CASSLARGGSYNEQYF. The V gene is TRBV12-3 or TRBV12-4, the J gene TRBJ2-1, with D possibly matching TRBD2 (7 bases). The J call may be incorrect, as the DNA end agrees better with TRBJ2-7. This CDR3 comprises 16 residues.

On this clonotype itself: Possible read error: a much larger clone is one base away. The rearrangement links TRBV4-2 to TRBJ2-5, with TRBD2 matching 11 bases. The germline V gene encodes CDR1 LGHNA and CDR2 YNFKEQ. The CDR3 runs to 16 residues. CDR3 protein: CAGSQGVAGGGETQYF. In DNA form, the CDR3 reads TGTGCCGGCAGCCAAGGGGTAGCGGGGGGGGGAGAGACCCAGTACTTC.

The chain couples TRBV3-1 to TRBJ2-1; the D gene is possibly TRBD1 (5 bases). CDR1 is LGHDT and CDR2 is YNNKEL in the germline V gene (reference sequence). V was pared by 0 bases and J by 9 bases, with 15 bases between. There are 15 residues in the CDR3. For the CDR3, the DNA is TGTGCCAGCAGCCAAGACCCCAGGGCGTCCACTGAGCAGTTCTTC. Translation: CASSQDPRASTEQFF.

The genes are TRBV29-1 and TRBJ1-1, with TRBD1 matching 8 bases. The CDR3 extends over 14 amino acids. Germline CDR1 is SQVTM and CDR2 is ANQGSEA. Trimming removed 0 bases from V and 6 bases from J; junction bases left unmatched: 6. The CDR3 here is CSVEDFDRGAEAFF. CDR3 in DNA: TGCAGCGTTGAAGATTTCGACAGGGGTGCTGAAGCTTTCTTT.